These 3 T cell receptor beta chains originate from one sample sequenced in a study of CD8+CD57+ T cells in acquired aplastic anemia. The patients chosen for sequencing had shown expansion of CD8+CD57+ cells (detected by flow cytometry). CDR3 and TCR beta VDJ profiling relied on a genomic DNA template. TCRdb independently ran MiXCR on the reads; one entry per CDR3 protein. The data show about 200,000 distinct CDR3 sequences, 60% to 80% seen once. Sequenced input: sorted CD4+, CD8+, or CD8+CD57+ T cells (not recorded which) from PBMCs. These receptors all stem from a human donor with aplastic anemia.

V is TRBV19 and J is TRBJ2-7; D ambiguous. The V end was cut by 2 bases, the J end by 6 bases, with 8 bases between. The germline gives CDR1 LNHDA, CDR2 SQIVND (reference sequence). This CDR3 contains 12 residues. CDR3 in amino acids: CASSIQFAEQYF. CDR3 sequence (DNA): TGTGCCAGTAGTATACAGTTTGCCGAGCAGTACTTC. The whole variable domain, filled in from reference TRBV19 and TRBJ2-7, reads DGGITQSPKYLFRKEGQNVTLSCEQNLNHDAMYWYRQDPGQGLRLIYYSQIVNDFQKGDIAEGYSVSREKKESFPLTVTSAQKNPTAFYLCASSIQFAEQYFGPGTRLTVT.

The chain has TRBV10-3 and TRBJ1-2, with unresolved D. Germline V gene data show CDR1 as ENHRY and CDR2 as SYGVKD. With 0 bases removed from V and 1 base from J, the gap between germline ends came to 12 bases. This CDR3 region has 16 residues. Written as DNA, the CDR3 is TGTGCCATCAGTGAGTCGACCAAGGGCGGTAACTATGGCTACACCTTC. Translated: CAISESTKGGNYGYTF.

The CDR3 is CATSDPSDITLPTTKQYF. CDR3 coding DNA: TGTGCCACCAGTGACCCCTCGGATATCACTCTGCCGACTACGAAGCAGTACTTC. V and J are TRBV24-1 and TRBJ2-7; TRBD2 is a possible D gene (5 bases). The length of the CDR3 is 18 residues. Germline values: CDR1 KGHDR, CDR2 SFDVKD. V shed 4 bases and J shed 8 bases, with 29 bases lying between them.